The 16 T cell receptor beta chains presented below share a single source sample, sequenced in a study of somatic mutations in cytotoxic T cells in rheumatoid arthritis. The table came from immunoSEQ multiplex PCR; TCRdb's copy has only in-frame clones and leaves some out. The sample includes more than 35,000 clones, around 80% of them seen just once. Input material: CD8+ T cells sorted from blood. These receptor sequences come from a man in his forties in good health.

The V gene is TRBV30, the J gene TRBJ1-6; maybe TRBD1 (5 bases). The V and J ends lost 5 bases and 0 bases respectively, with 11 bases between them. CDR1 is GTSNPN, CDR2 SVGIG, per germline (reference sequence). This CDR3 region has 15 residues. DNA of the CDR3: TGTGCCTGGGGACAAGATAGCTCCTATAATTCACCCCTCCACTTT. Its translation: CAWGQDSSYNSPLHF.

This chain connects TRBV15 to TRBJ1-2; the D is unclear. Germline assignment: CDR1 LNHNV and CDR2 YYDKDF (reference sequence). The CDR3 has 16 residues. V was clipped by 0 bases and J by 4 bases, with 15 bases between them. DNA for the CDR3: TGTGCCACCAGCAGAGATCCCCCCGGTAGGCTCTATGGCTACACCTTC. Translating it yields CATSRDPPGRLYGYTF.

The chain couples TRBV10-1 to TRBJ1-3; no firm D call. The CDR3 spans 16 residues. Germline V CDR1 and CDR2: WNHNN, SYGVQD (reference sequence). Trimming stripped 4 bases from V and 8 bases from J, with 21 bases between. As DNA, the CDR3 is TGCGCCAGCAGTGCTGTTCTGGGGTCGGATCGTCACACCATATATTTT. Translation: CASSAVLGSDRHTIYF.

DNA of the CDR3: TGTGCCAGCACCCAATTAGGCAATCAGCCCCAGCATTTT. It specifies CASTQLGNQPQHF. The chain employs TRBV6-6 and TRBJ1-5, with D unclear. Trimming left V 7 bases short and J 2 bases short, with 9 bases between. Germline CDR1 and CDR2: MNHNY and SVGAGI (reference sequence). The CDR3 contains 13 residues.

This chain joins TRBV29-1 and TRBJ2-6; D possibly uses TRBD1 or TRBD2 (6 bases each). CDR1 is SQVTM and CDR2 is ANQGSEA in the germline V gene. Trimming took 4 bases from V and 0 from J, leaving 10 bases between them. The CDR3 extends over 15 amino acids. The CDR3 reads CSVGGGSSGANVLTF. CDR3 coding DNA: TGCAGCGTTGGAGGGGGGAGCTCTGGGGCCAACGTCCTGACTTTC.

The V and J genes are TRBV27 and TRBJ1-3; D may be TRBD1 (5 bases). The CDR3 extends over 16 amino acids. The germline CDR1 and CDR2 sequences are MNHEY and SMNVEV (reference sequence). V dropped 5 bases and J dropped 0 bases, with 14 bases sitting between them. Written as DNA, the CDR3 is TGTGCCAGCAGTCCCCGGGGAGGGACCTCTGGAAACACCATATATTTT. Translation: CASSPRGGTSGNTIYF.

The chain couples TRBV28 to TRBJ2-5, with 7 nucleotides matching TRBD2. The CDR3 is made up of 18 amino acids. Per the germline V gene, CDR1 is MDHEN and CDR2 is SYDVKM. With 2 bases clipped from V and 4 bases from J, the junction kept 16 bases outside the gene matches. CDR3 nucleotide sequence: TGTGCCAGCAGTTTAGTCTCCTCGCGGGAGCTACTGGGAGAGACCCAGTACTTC. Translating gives CASSLVSSRELLGETQYF.

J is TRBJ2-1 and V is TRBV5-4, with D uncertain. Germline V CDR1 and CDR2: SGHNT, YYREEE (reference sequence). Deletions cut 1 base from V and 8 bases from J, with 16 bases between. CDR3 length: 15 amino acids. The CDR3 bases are TGTGCCAGCAGCTTGATAACTAAAGCGAGGTATGAGCAGTTCTTC. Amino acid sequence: CASSLITKARYEQFF.

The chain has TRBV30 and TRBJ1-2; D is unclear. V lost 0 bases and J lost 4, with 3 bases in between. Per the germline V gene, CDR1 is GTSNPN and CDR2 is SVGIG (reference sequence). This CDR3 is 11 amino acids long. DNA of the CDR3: TGTGCCTGGAGTGTTGCCTATGGCTACACCTTC. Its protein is CAWSVAYGYTF. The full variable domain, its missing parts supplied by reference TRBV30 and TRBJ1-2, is SQTIHQWPATLVQPVGSPLSLECTVEGTSNPNLYWYRQAAGRGLQLLFYSVGIGQISSEVPQNLSASRPQDRQFILSSKKLLLSDSGFYLCAWSVAYGYTFGSGTRLTVV.

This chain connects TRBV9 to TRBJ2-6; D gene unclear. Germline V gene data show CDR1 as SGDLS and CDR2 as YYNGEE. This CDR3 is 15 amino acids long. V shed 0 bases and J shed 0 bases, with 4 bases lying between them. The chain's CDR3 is CASSVAGSGANVLTF. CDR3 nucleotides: TGTGCCAGCAGCGTAGCCGGCTCTGGGGCCAACGTCCTGACTTTC.

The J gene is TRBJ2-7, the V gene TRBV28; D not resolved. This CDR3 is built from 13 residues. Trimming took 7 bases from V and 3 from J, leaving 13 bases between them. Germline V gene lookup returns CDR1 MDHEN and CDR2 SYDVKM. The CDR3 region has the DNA TGTGCCAGCAACACGGGCCCTATCTACGAGCAGTACTTC. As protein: CASNTGPIYEQYF.

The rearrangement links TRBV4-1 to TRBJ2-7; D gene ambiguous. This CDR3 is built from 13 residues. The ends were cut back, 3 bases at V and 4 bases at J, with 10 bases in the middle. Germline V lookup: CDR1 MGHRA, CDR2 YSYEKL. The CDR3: CASSHPGDYEQYF. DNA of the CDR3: TGCGCCAGCAGCCATCCGGGTGATTACGAGCAGTACTTC.

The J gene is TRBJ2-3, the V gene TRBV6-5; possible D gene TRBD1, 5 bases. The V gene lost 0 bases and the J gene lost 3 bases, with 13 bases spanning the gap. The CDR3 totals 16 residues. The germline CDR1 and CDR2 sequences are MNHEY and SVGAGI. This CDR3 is CASSYSPGPGTDTQYF. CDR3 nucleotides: TGTGCCAGCAGTTACTCGCCCGGACCAGGGACAGATACGCAGTATTTT.

The CDR3 reads CAWTRGGVEQYF. CDR3 nucleotide sequence: TGTGCCTGGACCCGGGGGGGAGTCGAGCAGTACTTC. V usage is TRBV30 and J usage is TRBJ2-7, with 8 bases lining up with TRBD2. The CDR3 sequence is 12 residues long. V lost 4 bases and J lost 6; bases outside the gene matches: 5. Germline V gene lookup returns CDR1 GTSNPN and CDR2 SVGIG (reference sequence).

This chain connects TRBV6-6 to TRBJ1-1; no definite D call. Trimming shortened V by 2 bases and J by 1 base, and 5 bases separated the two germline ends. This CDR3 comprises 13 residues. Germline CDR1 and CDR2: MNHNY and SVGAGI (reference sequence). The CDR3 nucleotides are TGTGCCAGCAGTTACGACGAGAACACTGAAGCTTTCTTT. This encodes CASSYDENTEAFF.

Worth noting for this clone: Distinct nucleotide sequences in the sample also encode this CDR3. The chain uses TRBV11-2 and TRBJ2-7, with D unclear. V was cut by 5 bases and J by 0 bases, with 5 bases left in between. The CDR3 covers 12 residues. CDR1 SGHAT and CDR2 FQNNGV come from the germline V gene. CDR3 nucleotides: TGTGCCAGCAGCGGAAGCTCCTACGAGCAGTACTTC. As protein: CASSGSSYEQYF.